The clone carrying this T cell receptor beta chain is deemed medium-sized. Its antigen is not identified. The data were taken from a study of tumor-infiltrating lymphocytes in localized non-small cell lung cancer. General study results and limits: No link was found between tumor T-cell fraction and recurrence-free survival. Compared with uninvolved lung, tumors showed higher T cell infiltration by TCRbeta sequencing. Different pieces of the same tissue went to different assays, confounding technical variation with intratumor heterogeneity. No T-cell fraction difference was seen between IM1 and IM2 tumors.

The CDR3 spans 15 residues. V dropped 0 bases and J dropped 3 bases, with 12 bases sitting between them. Per germline, CDR1 SGHVS and CDR2 FQNEAQ. Only in-frame clones appear in the TCRdb table, and some are missing; sequencing was by immunoSEQ multiplex PCR. Altogether 10,000 to 12,000 clones are present, around 63% being singletons, with the ten largest covering roughly 9.2%. Sequenced: lung tumor tissue. This sequence joins TRBV7-8 and TRBJ2-7, with D possibly TRBD1 on 6 matching bases. This receptor was identified in a human donor with non-small cell lung cancer. The chain's CDR3 is CASSLAQGPSYEQYF. CDR3 sequence (DNA): TGTGCCAGCAGCTTAGCGCAGGGGCCAAGCTACGAGCAGTACTTC.